This record looks at one T cell receptor beta chain sequence and its context. No antigen is known for it. All patients reached thyroid surgery having received no treatment beforehand. The data are from a study of metastatic and nonmetastatic thyroid tumors. Study-wide results and limits: Benign nodules were reported to have significantly lower TCR beta diversity than malignant thyroid tumors, in blood and tumor.

Per the germline V gene, CDR1 is DFQATT and CDR2 is SNEGSKA (reference sequence). The trim removed 5 bases at V and 2 bases at J, leaving 7 bases unmatched. The CDR3 length is 14 residues. TCRdb re-clonotyped the PCR reads via MiXCR. The profile shows about 5,900 clones, around a third of them singletons. This rearrangement joins TRBV20-1 to TRBJ2-7; TRBD2 matches at 9 bases. Material for sequencing was adjacent normal tissue. This receptor was identified in a male donor with papillary thyroid cancer or a benign thyroid nodule (not recorded which). Some clones in this sample may be carry-over from other donors' samples. DNA of the CDR3: TGCAGTGCTCCTCCCTTAGCGGGAGCCTACGAGCAGTACTTC. Its translation is CSAPPLAGAYEQYF.